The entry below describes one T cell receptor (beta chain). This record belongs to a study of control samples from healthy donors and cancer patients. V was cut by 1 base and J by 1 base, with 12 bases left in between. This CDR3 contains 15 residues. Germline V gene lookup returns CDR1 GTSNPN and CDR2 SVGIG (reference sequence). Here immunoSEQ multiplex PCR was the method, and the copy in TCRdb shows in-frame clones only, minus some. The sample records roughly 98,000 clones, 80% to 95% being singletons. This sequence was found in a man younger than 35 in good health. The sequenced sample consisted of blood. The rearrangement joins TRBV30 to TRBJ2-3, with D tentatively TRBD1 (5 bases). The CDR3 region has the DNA TGTGCCTGGAGTGGCCAGGGAACCCGCACAGATACGCAGTATTTT. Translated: CAWSGQGTRTDTQYF. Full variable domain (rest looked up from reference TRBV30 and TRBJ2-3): SQTIHQWPATLVQPVGSPLSLECTVEGTSNPNLYWYRQAAGRGLQLLFYSVGIGQISSEVPQNLSASRPQDRQFILSSKKLLLSDSGFYLCAWSGQGTRTDTQYFGPGTRLTVL.